This entry lists 28 T cell receptor beta chains sequenced from one sample in a study of shared clonotypes between healthy human individuals. TCRdb's copy holds only in-frame clones and misses some; the assay was immunoSEQ multiplex PCR. The sample holds some 980,000 clones, over 75% seen once. The sample taken for sequencing was memory CD4+ T cells sorted from blood. The subset is: CD45RA-negative fraction. These receptors all come from a man aged 18 to 30 in good health.

The rearrangement links TRBV6-5 to TRBJ2-3, with D hard to call. The germline CDR1 and CDR2 sequences are MNHEY and SVGAGI. The CDR3 has 13 residues. V lost 8 bases, J lost 0 bases, and 9 bases lay in between. In DNA form, the CDR3 reads TGTGCCAGCGGGTACGATAGCACAGATACGCAGTATTTT. It translates to CASGYDSTDTQYF.

This rearrangement joins TRBV30 to TRBJ1-4, with D possibly TRBD1 on 5 matching bases. The V and J ends lost 3 bases and 4 bases respectively, with 15 bases between them. The CDR3 is made up of 15 amino acids. Germline CDR1 GTSNPN, CDR2 SVGIG (reference sequence). The CDR3 DNA reads TGTGCCTGGAGGCCTCAGGGCAAGGGTAATGAAAAACTGTTTTTT. Protein: CAWRPQGKGNEKLFF.

V gene TRBV5-4 combines with J gene TRBJ1-1; D not certain. V lost 0 bases and J 1 base, leaving 10 bases between the germline ends. The length of the CDR3 is 15 residues. The V gene's germline CDR1 is SGHNT and CDR2 YYREEE (reference sequence). This CDR3 is CASSLGVSGNTEAFF. Here the CDR3 DNA reads TGTGCCAGCAGCTTGGGAGTGTCGGGGAACACTGAAGCTTTCTTT.

This clone has just a few counts. The rearrangement links TRBV10-2 to TRBJ2-1, with no clear D. Germline-derived CDR1 and CDR2 are WSHSY and SAAADI. The V gene lost 8 bases and the J gene lost 4 bases, with 6 bases spanning the gap. This CDR3 is 11 amino acids long. In DNA, the CDR3 is TGCGCCAGCCGCTATTACAATGAGCAGTTCTTC. The encoded protein is CASRYYNEQFF.

CDR3 bases: TGTGCCAGCAGACAAACAGGGGGCGCCAATTACGAGCAGTACTTC. Translated: CASRQTGGANYEQYF. V and J are TRBV7-2 and TRBJ2-7; 9 nucleotides match TRBD1. The V gene end was trimmed by 6 bases and the J gene end by 4 bases; junction bases not matched to a gene: 10. The CDR3 spans 15 residues. The germline V gene has CDR1 SGHTA and CDR2 FQGNSA.

The chain is built from TRBV7-2 and TRBJ2-7; TRBD2 is a possible D gene (5 bases). V shed 1 base and J shed 3 bases, with 10 bases lying between them. This CDR3 contains 14 residues. Germline V gene lookup returns CDR1 SGHTA and CDR2 FQGNSA. CDR3 DNA sequence: TGTGCCAGCAGCTTAGAGAGCGGTGACTACGAGCAGTACTTC. It codes for CASSLESGDYEQYF.

The V gene is TRBV30, the J gene TRBJ2-1; D perhaps matches TRBD1 (5 bases). V gave up 3 bases and J gave up 8 bases, with 8 bases separating them. The germline CDR1 and CDR2 sequences are GTSNPN and SVGIG (reference sequence). The CDR3 totals 11 residues. CDR3 nucleotide sequence: TGTGCCTGGAGCAGGGCGGATGAGCAGTTCTTC. Translating it yields CAWSRADEQFF.

This chain links TRBV5-1 with TRBJ2-1, with 10 nucleotides matching TRBD2. The ends lost 0 bases at V and 5 bases at J; junction bases unmatched: 11. CDR3 length: 18 residues. The germline gives CDR1 SGHRS, CDR2 YFSETQ. The CDR3 loop reads CASSLAMLAGALNNEQFF. The CDR3 DNA follows: TGCGCCAGCAGCTTGGCCATGCTAGCGGGAGCTCTGAACAATGAGCAGTTCTTC.

This clone was detected only a few times. The chain combines TRBV28 with TRBJ1-2; D call uncertain. This CDR3 has 14 residues. The germline V gene has CDR1 MDHEN and CDR2 SYDVKM. V lost 7 bases to trimming and J lost 1 base, with 13 bases between them. The CDR3 region has the DNA TGTGCCAGCAAGGAGGCCCTGGGTAACTATGGCTACACCTTC. Translated, it gives CASKEALGNYGYTF.

This clone has only a few counts. DNA for the CDR3: TGTGCCAGCAGCATGAAGAACACTGAAGCTTTCTTT. It is translated as CASSMKNTEAFF. The gene calls are TRBV6-5 and TRBJ1-1; D remains ambiguous. Germline V gene data show CDR1 as MNHEY and CDR2 as SVGAGI. The CDR3 loop spans 12 amino acids. V gave up 6 bases and J gave up 1 base, with 6 bases separating them.

This clone came up a few times. The chain joins TRBV28 to TRBJ1-1; unclear D gene. Looked up from germline, CDR1 is MDHEN and CDR2 is SYDVKM. Deletions cut 6 bases from V and 10 bases from J, with 18 bases between. This CDR3 comprises 13 residues. The CDR3 DNA reads TGTGCCAGCAGACTCCCCTCGGTAGGGCCAGCTTTCTTT. This translates into CASRLPSVGPAFF.

This clone was seen a single time. The chain employs TRBV7-9 and TRBJ2-5; possibly TRBD1 for D (6 bases). This CDR3 has 12 amino acids. The V gene lost 10 bases and the J gene lost 9 bases, with 18 bases spanning the gap. In germline, CDR1 is SEHNR, CDR2 FQNEAQ (reference sequence). Written as DNA, the CDR3 is TGTGCCATCCCGCTGGGGGCCGTGGCCCAGTACTTC. Its protein is CAIPLGAVAQYF.

V and J are TRBV6-6 and TRBJ2-7; maybe TRBD1 (6 bases). The V end was cut by 0 bases, the J end by 7 bases, with 13 bases between. CDR3 size: 14 residues. Germline lookup yields CDR1 MNHNY and CDR2 SVGAGI (reference sequence). The CDR3, as DNA: TGTGCCAGCAGTTACTCGACAGGCATCAAAGAGCAGTACTTC. Its translation is CASSYSTGIKEQYF.

The J gene is TRBJ2-1, the V gene TRBV7-9; 8 positions agree with TRBD2. Germline CDR1 SEHNR, CDR2 FQNEAQ (reference sequence). The CDR3 is 16 residues long. The V segment lost 5 bases and the J segment 4 bases; nucleotides outside the gene matches: 10. CDR3 bases: TGTGCCAGCAGCCCCACCGGGCGGGGGGAGTACAATGAGCAGTTCTTC. Protein: CASSPTGRGEYNEQFF.

The gene calls are TRBV5-1 and TRBJ1-6; a possible D gene is TRBD1 (5 bases). The CDR3 extends over 14 amino acids. V was clipped by 1 base and J by 5 bases, with 7 bases between them. The germline V gene encodes CDR1 SGHRS and CDR2 YFSETQ. In DNA, the CDR3 is TGCGCCAGCAGCTTGAAAGGGGATAATTCACCCCTCCACTTT. This translates into CASSLKGDNSPLHF. Together with reference TRBV5-1 and TRBJ1-6, the CDR3 gives the full variable domain: KAGVTQTPRYLIKTRGQQVTLSCSPISGHRSVSWYQQTPGQGLQFLFEYFSETQRNKGNFPGRFSGRQFSNSRSEMNVSTLELGDSALYLCASSLKGDNSPLHFGNGTRLTVT.

On this clone itself: A read error likely explains this, since a far larger clone differs by one base. The rearrangement joins TRBV5-1 to TRBJ2-5, with D unclear. The J call is uncertain, as TRBJ2-7 better fits the DNA end. The CDR3 runs 11 residues. The germline gives CDR1 SGHRS, CDR2 YFSETQ. CDR3 protein: CASRASYEQYF. CDR3 bases: TGCGCCAGCAGAGCCTCCTACGAGCAGTACTTC.

This clone was detected only a few times. The J gene is TRBJ2-1, the V gene TRBV25-1, with 7 bases that match TRBD2. V lost 4 bases to trimming and J lost 3 bases; unmatched junction nucleotides: 9. The CDR3 sequence is 16 residues long. Germline V lookup: CDR1 MGHDK, CDR2 SYGVNS. The CDR3 sequence: CASSATTLADYNEQFF. The CDR3 bases are TGTGCCAGCAGTGCCACTACCCTAGCGGACTACAATGAGCAGTTCTTC.

The genes are TRBV5-4 and TRBJ2-2, with 10 nucleotides matching TRBD1. V was clipped by 4 bases and J by 7 bases; unmatched bases: 7. The CDR3 length is 15 residues. Germline CDR1 SGHNT, CDR2 YYREEE (reference sequence). CDR3 coding DNA: TGTGCCAGCAGCCAGGGGACAGGGGCGGGCGGGGAGCTGTTTTTT. This sequence encodes CASSQGTGAGGELFF.

The V and J genes are TRBV19 and TRBJ1-5, with D hard to call. Germline V gives CDR1 LNHDA, CDR2 SQIVND (reference sequence). This CDR3 has 15 residues. The ends were cut back, 0 bases at V and 7 bases at J, with 13 bases in the middle. CDR3 amino acids: CASSIEPVAGQPQHF. DNA of the CDR3: TGTGCCAGTAGTATAGAACCCGTGGCTGGCCAGCCCCAGCATTTT. Variable domain in full (rest from reference TRBV19 and TRBJ1-5): DGGITQSPKYLFRKEGQNVTLSCEQNLNHDAMYWYRQDPGQGLRLIYYSQIVNDFQKGDIAEGYSVSREKKESFPLTVTSAQKNPTAFYLCASSIEPVAGQPQHFGDGTRLSIL.

The genes are TRBV14 and TRBJ2-1; D is ambiguous. Germline V gene data show CDR1 as SGHDN and CDR2 as FVKESK. V shed 1 base and J shed 7 bases, with 14 bases lying between them. The CDR3 is made up of 15 amino acids. This chain's CDR3 is CASSQADRRLNEQFF. DNA of the CDR3: TGTGCCAGCAGCCAAGCGGACCGTCGTCTTAATGAGCAGTTCTTC.

V usage is TRBV4-3 and J usage is TRBJ1-1; D gene unclear. V lost 0 bases to trimming and J lost 5 bases, with 7 bases between them. The CDR3 loop spans 13 amino acids. Germline lookup yields CDR1 LGHNA and CDR2 YSLEER. This CDR3 is CASSQDEGTEAFF. The DNA for the CDR3 is TGCGCCAGCAGCCAAGATGAGGGAACTGAAGCTTTCTTT.

This clone was detected only a few times. At the DNA level, this CDR3 is encoded by other sequences in the same sample as well. The chain is built from TRBV5-4 and TRBJ2-7; tentatively, D is TRBD1 or TRBD2 (5 bases each). The ends were cut back, 4 bases at V and 3 bases at J, with 11 bases in the middle. The CDR3 sequence is 13 residues long. The germline gives CDR1 SGHNT, CDR2 YYREEE (reference sequence). Here the CDR3 reads CASSRDGLYEQYF. CDR3 bases: TGTGCCAGCAGCCGGGACGGACTCTACGAGCAGTACTTC.

This clone came up a few times. This rearrangement joins TRBV5-1 to TRBJ1-3; weak D call: TRBD1 (6 bases). From germline, CDR1 is SGHRS and CDR2 YFSETQ. The CDR3 runs 14 residues. V was clipped by 0 bases and J by 9 bases, with 13 bases between them. DNA of the CDR3: TGCGCCAGCAGCTTGGAAGGGGGGACCCTCACCATATATTTT. Amino acids: CASSLEGGTLTIYF.

The chain couples TRBV21-1 to TRBJ2-7. TRBV21-1 is recorded as a pseudogene. This CDR3 region has 16 residues. The CDR3 region is CASSKALGGLGYEQYF. CDR3 coding DNA: TGTGCCAGCAGCAAAGCGCTTGGGGGGCTAGGTTACGAGCAGTACTTC.

The genes are TRBV5-1 and TRBJ2-7; D uncertain. The CDR3 spans 15 residues. Germline CDR1 reads SGHRS; CDR2 reads YFSETQ. V lost 4 bases and J lost 0, with 14 bases in between. The CDR3 DNA reads TGCGCCAGCAGCGACGGTTCCATTAGCTCCTACGAGCAGTACTTC. It codes for CASSDGSISSYEQYF.

This clone has just a few counts. The rearrangement links TRBV28 to TRBJ1-5; 8 bases fit TRBD1. The CDR3 extends over 17 amino acids. Per germline, CDR1 MDHEN and CDR2 SYDVKM. Germline trimming cut 6 bases from V and 1 base from J; bases unmatched to any gene: 11. DNA of the CDR3: TGTGCCAGCAGCCCCAGTGGAAGGACAGGGAGCAATCAGCCCCAGCATTTT. This encodes CASSPSGRTGSNQPQHF.

This chain joins TRBV7-9 and TRBJ2-5, with D maybe TRBD1 (6 bases). The V end was cut by 0 bases, the J end by 4 bases, with 15 bases between. This CDR3 contains 16 residues. From germline, CDR1 is SEHNR and CDR2 FQNEAQ (reference sequence). The DNA for the CDR3 is TGTGCCAGCAGCTTAGCTGGTGTCAGGGGAACAGAGACCCAGTACTTC. This codes for CASSLAGVRGTETQYF.

V usage is TRBV30 and J usage is TRBJ1-1, with D uncertain. The ends were cut back, 2 bases at V and 10 bases at J, with 17 bases in the middle. CDR3 length: 13 residues. Germline V gives CDR1 GTSNPN, CDR2 SVGIG (reference sequence). Here the CDR3 reads CAWSPSPTAGAFF. The CDR3 DNA is TGTGCCTGGAGTCCCTCTCCGACCGCAGGAGCTTTCTTT.